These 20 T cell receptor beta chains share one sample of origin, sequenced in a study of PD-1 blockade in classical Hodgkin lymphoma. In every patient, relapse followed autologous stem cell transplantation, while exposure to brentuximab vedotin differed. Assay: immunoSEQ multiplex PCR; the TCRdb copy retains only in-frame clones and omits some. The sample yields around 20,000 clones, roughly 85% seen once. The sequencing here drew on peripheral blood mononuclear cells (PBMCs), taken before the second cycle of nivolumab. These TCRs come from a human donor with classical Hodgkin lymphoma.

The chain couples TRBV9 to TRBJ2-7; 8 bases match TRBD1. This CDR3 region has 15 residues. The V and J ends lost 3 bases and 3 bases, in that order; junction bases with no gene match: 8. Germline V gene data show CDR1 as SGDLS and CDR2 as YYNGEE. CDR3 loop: CASSERAGGNYEQYF. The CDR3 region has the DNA TGTGCCAGCAGCGAGAGGGCAGGGGGCAACTACGAGCAGTACTTC.

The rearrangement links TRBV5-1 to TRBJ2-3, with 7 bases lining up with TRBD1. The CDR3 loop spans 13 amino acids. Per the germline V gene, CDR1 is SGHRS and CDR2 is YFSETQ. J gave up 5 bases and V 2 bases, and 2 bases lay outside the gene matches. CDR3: CASSLGGRDTQYF. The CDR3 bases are TGCGCCAGCAGCTTAGGGGGCCGAGATACGCAGTATTTT.

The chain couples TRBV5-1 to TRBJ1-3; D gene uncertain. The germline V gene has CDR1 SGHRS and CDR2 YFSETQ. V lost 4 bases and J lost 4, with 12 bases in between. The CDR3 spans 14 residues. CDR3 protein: CASSAGQAGNTIYF. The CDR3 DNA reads TGCGCCAGCAGCGCTGGGCAGGCCGGAAACACCATATATTTT.

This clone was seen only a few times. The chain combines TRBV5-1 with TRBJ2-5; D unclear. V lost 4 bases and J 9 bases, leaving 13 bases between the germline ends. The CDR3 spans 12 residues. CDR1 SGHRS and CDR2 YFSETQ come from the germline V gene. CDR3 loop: CASSPDGTPQYF. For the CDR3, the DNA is TGCGCCAGCAGCCCGGACGGCACCCCCCAGTACTTC.

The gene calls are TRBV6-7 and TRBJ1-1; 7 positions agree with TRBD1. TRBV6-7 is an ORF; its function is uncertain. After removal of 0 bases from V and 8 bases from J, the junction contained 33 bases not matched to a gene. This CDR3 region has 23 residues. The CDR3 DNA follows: TGTGCCAGCAGTTACTCGATAGGGGGCAGCCGCCCCACTGATGGGTCGCTCTCCATCGAAGCTTTCTTT. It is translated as CASSYSIGGSRPTDGSLSIEAFF.

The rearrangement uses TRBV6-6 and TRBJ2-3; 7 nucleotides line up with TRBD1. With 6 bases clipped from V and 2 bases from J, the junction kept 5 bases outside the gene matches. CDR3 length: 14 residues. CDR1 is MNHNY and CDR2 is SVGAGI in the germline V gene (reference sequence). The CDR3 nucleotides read TGTGCCAGCAGATGGGGACAGAACACAGATACGCAGTATTTT. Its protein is CASRWGQNTDTQYF.

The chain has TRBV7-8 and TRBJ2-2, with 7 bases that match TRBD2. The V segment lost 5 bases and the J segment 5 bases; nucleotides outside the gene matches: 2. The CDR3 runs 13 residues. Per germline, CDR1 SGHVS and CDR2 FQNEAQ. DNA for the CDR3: TGTGCCAGCAGCCCCGGGGGGACCGGGGAGCTGTTTTTT. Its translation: CASSPGGTGELFF. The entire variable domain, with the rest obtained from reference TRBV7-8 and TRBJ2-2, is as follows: GAGVSQSPRYKVAKRGQDVALRCDPISGHVSLFWYQQALGQGPEFLTYFQNEAQLDKSGLPSDRFFAERPEGSVSTLKIQRTQQEDSAVYLCASSPGGTGELFFGEGSRLTVL.

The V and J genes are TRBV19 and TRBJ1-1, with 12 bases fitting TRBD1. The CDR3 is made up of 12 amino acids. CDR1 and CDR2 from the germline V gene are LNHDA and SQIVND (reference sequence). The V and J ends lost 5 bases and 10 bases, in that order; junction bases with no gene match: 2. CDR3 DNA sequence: TGTGCCAGTAGTGGGACAGGGGGCCGAGCTTTCTTT. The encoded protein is CASSGTGGRAFF.

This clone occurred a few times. The CDR3 nucleotides are TGTGCCAGTAGGTACGGGACACCAACTTTCTTT. Protein product: CASRYGTPTFF. The chain combines TRBV19 with TRBJ1-1; D is possibly TRBD1 (6 bases). This CDR3 has 11 amino acids. The ends were cut back, 6 bases at V and 12 bases at J, with 14 bases in the middle. The V gene's germline CDR1 is LNHDA and CDR2 SQIVND (reference sequence).

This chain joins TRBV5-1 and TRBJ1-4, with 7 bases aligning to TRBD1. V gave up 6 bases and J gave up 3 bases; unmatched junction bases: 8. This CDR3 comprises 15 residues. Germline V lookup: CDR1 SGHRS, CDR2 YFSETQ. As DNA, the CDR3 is TGCGCCAGCAAGGAAGGGGGCCTGGCTAATGAAAAACTGTTTTTT. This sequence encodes CASKEGGLANEKLFF.

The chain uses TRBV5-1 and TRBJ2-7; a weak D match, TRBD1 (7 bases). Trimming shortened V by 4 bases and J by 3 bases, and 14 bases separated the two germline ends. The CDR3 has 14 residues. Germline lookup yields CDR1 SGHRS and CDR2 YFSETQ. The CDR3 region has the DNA TGCGCCAGCAGCGATCAGGGGGGCGGCTACGAGCAGTACTTC. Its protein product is CASSDQGGGYEQYF.

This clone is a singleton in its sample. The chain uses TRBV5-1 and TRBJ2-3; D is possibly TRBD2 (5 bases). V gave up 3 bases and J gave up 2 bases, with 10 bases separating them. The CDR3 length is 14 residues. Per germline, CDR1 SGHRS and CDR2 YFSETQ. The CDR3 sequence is CASSSDYYTDTQYF. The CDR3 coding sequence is TGCGCCAGCAGCTCCGACTACTACACAGATACGCAGTATTTT.

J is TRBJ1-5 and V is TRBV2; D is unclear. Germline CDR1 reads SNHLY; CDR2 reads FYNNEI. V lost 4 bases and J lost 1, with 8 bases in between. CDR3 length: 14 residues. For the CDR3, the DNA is TGTGCCAGCAGTGGCTCTGGCAGCAATCAGCCCCAGCATTTT. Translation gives CASSGSGSNQPQHF.

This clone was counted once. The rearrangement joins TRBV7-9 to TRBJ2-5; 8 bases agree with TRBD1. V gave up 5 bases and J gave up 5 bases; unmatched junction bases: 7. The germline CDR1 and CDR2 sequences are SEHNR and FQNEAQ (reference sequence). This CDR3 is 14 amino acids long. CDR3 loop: CASSLDRASETQYF. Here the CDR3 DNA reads TGTGCCAGCAGCCTGGACAGGGCGAGCGAGACCCAGTACTTC.

The CDR3 loop reads CASSLGGSTDTQYF. Written as DNA, the CDR3 is TGTGCCAGCAGCTTGGGGGGGAGCACAGATACGCAGTATTTT. V is TRBV5-4 and J is TRBJ2-3; either TRBD1 or TRBD2 may fit D (5 bases each). V lost 0 bases and J 0 bases, leaving 5 bases between the germline ends. CDR1 and CDR2 (germline): SGHNT, YYREEE (reference sequence). The CDR3 has 14 amino acids.

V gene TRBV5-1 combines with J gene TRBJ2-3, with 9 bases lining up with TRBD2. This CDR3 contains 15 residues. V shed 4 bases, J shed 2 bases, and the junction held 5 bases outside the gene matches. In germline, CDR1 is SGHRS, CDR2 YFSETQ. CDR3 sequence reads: CASSTAGGYTDTQYF. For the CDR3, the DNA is TGCGCCAGCAGCACAGCGGGGGGTTACACAGATACGCAGTATTTT.

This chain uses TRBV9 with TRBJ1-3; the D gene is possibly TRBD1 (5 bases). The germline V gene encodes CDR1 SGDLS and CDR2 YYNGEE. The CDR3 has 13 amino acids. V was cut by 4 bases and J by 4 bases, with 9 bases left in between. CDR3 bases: TGTGCCAGCAGCCCTCGACAGGGAAACACCATATATTTT. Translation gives CASSPRQGNTIYF.

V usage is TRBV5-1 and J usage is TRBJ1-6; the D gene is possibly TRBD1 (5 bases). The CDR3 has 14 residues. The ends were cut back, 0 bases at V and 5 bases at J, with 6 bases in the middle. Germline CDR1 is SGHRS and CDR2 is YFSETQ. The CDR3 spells CASSLGGDNSPLHF. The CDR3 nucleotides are TGCGCCAGCAGCTTGGGGGGGGATAATTCACCCCTCCACTTT.

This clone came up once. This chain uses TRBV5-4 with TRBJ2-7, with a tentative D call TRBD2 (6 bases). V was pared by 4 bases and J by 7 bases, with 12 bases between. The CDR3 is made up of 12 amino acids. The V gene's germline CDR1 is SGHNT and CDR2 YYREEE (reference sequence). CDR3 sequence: CASSPWGVEQYF. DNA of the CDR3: TGTGCCAGCAGCCCCTGGGGGGTAGAGCAGTACTTC.

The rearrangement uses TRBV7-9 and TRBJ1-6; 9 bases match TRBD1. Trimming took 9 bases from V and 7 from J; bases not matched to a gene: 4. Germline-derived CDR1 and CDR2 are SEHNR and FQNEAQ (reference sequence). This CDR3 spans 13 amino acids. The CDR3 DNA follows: TGTGCCAGTAGGGGACAGGGAAATTCACCCCTCCACTTT. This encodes CASRGQGNSPLHF.